This TCR beta chain was captured in a study of CXCR3-negative and CXCR3-positive naive CD8 T cells. UMI-labeled 5' RACE TRB cDNA libraries were prepared from the cells. TCRdb reprocessed the 5' RACE reads, with one entry per CDR3 protein and no DNA. The sample holds 120,000 or so distinct CDR3 sequences. Study-wide points: Naive cells with CXCR3 showed TRB CDR3s that were more hydrophobic than those in CXCR3-negative naive cells. TRBV-TRBJ usage was similar across naive CXCR3 subsets but distinct in memory cells.

Naive CD8+ T cells displayed a CD45RO-CCR7+CD27+CD95- phenotype. On this clonotype: What it binds is not known.

The CDR3 spans 15 residues. Germline values: CDR1 SGHTA, CDR2 FQGTGA. Sequenced: naive CXCR3+ CD8+ T cells from blood. The subset is: CD45RO-CCR7+CD27+CD95- naive CD8+ T cells expressing CXCR3 (TNR3+). The clonotype originates from a human donor in good health. Some clones in this sample may be carry-over from other donors' samples. The chain couples TRBV7-3 to TRBJ2-5; the D gene TCRdb calls, TRBD1, cannot be checked with no DNA. CDR3 loop: CASSPAGGYQETQYF.